One sample yielded the 8 T cell receptor beta chains listed below, sequenced in a study of post-analysis software for immune sequencing data (dated by TCRdb to 2015 to 2017). Study-level results and caveats: Significantly higher frequencies in patients than in controls were found for a few TRBV segments, including TRBV5-6, TRBV5-1 and TRBV20-1.

These receptors lack a known antigen. The library was obtained by PCR. The sequencer was an Illumina HiSeq 2500. To reduce PCR and sequencing biases, unique molecular identifiers were incorporated into the TCR beta cDNA libraries. TCRdb's own reprocessing of the public reads used fastp at Q25 and MiXCR and kept productive beta chains. CDR3 protein sequences are deduplicated, and each keeps its most common genes and DNA. The sample table holds about 820,000 distinct CDR3 sequences, of which around 53% were seen once. Clones ranked in the top ten supply roughly 4.4% of the sample. Sample: blood. Receptor source: a girl under 18 with multiple sclerosis.

The V and J genes are TRBV5-1 and TRBJ1-6; D might be TRBD1 (6 bases). The V gene lost 0 bases and the J gene lost 8 bases, with 12 bases spanning the gap. Germline CDR1 and CDR2: SGHRS and YFSETQ. The CDR3 sequence is 15 residues long. This chain's CDR3 is CASSLVPGVDSPLHF. Here the CDR3 DNA reads TGCGCCAGCAGCTTGGTACCAGGGGTGGATTCACCCCTCCACTTT. The variable domain in full, completed from reference TRBV5-1 and TRBJ1-6, reads KAGVTQTPRYLIKTRGQQVTLSCSPISGHRSVSWYQQTPGQGLQFLFEYFSETQRNKGNFPGRFSGRQFSNSRSEMNVSTLELGDSALYLCASSLVPGVDSPLHFGNGTRLTVT.

Turning to this clonotype: The junction departs from the called germline gene at one end, perhaps through a read error. The rearrangement links TRBV28 to TRBJ2-3; D is undetermined. CDR1 is MDHEN and CDR2 is SYDVKM in the germline V gene. There are 12 residues in the CDR3. Written as DNA, the CDR3 is TGTACCAGCAGCAGCGCCACAGATACGCAGTATTTT. Protein sequence: CTSSSATDTQYF.

The V and J genes are TRBV7-2 and TRBJ1-5, with 9 bases matching TRBD1. Trimming removed 2 bases from V and 4 bases from J; junction bases left unmatched: 9. CDR3 length: 17 residues. Germline CDR1 is SGHTA and CDR2 is FQGNSA. In DNA, the CDR3 is TGTGCCAGCAGCTTAATAATCGGGACAGGGATGAATCAGCCCCAGCATTTT. As protein: CASSLIIGTGMNQPQHF. The entire variable domain, with the rest obtained from reference TRBV7-2 and TRBJ1-5, is as follows: GAGVSQSPSNKVTEKGKDVELRCDPISGHTALYWYRQSLGQGLEFLIYFQGNSAPDKSGLPSDRFSAERTGGSVSTLTIQRTQQEDSAVYLCASSLIIGTGMNQPQHFGDGTRLSIL.

The chain carries TRBV11-3 and TRBJ2-3; a weak D match, TRBD2 (5 bases). CDR3 length: 15 residues. Deletions cut 0 bases from V and 0 bases from J, with 7 bases between. Germline lookup yields CDR1 SGHNT and CDR2 YENEEA. CDR3 bases: TGTGCCAGCAGCTTAGATCAGCGGAGCACAGATACGCAGTATTTT. It codes for CASSLDQRSTDTQYF.

This chain links TRBV7-2 with TRBJ2-4; no definite D call. The J call may be incorrect, as the DNA end agrees better with TRBJ2-7. Germline lookup yields CDR1 SGHTA and CDR2 FQGNSA. The CDR3 has 14 residues. The CDR3 DNA follows: TGTGCCAGCAGCTTTACAGACGGCGGCTACGAGCAGTACTTC. It codes for CASSFTDGGYEQYF.

The rearrangement links TRBV5-1 to TRBJ2-4, with 9 nucleotides matching TRBD1. The J call may be in error: the DNA end matches TRBJ2-7 better. The CDR3 extends over 14 amino acids. Germline-derived CDR1 and CDR2 are SGHRS and YFSETQ. As DNA, the CDR3 is TGCGCCAGCAGCTGGAGGACAGGGGCGTACGAGCAGTACTTC. This translates into CASSWRTGAYEQYF.

The J gene is TRBJ2-5, the V gene TRBV5-1, with 7 bases that match TRBD1. With the DNA end fitting TRBJ2-7 better, the J assignment may be wrong. The CDR3 is 14 residues long. CDR1 is SGHRS and CDR2 is YFSETQ in the germline V gene. The CDR3 coding sequence is TGCGCCAGCAGCTTGTATAAGGGGGCGTACGAGCAGTACTTC. It is translated as CASSLYKGAYEQYF.

This clonotype was observed a handful of times. DNA for the CDR3: TGTGCCAGCAGTGATTCGGGGAGATACAATGAGCAGTTCTTC. As protein: CASSDSGRYNEQFF. The chain uses TRBV2 and TRBJ2-1, with D maybe TRBD2 (5 bases). Germline assignment: CDR1 SNHLY and CDR2 FYNNEI. This CDR3 has 14 amino acids. Trimming stripped 3 bases from V and 4 bases from J, with 10 bases between.